Here is one T cell receptor beta chain with its context. This sample is drawn from a study of blood T cell repertoires in COVID-19. Study-wide context: Collection of acute and convalescent COVID-19 samples took place in the United States, Italy and Spain.

Everyone who took part was roughly 18 to 89 years old, and they came from about 23 US areas. Cohort allocation depended upon clinical history that participants reported. CDR1 is SGHTA, CDR2 FQGNSA, per germline. Trimming at V came to 5 bases and at J to 3 bases, leaving 17 bases not matched to a gene. This CDR3 is 18 amino acids long. Original processing methods: Reference gene primers were amplified, and this amplification served to estimate nucleated cell counts. Using immunoSEQ multiplex PCR, the repertoire was profiled, and TCRdb retains in-frame clones only, with some absent. V, J and clone size derive from that table, while D and trimming were established from the DNA sequence. The sample holds about 400,000 clones, about 87% seen once.

This receptor was taken from a woman in her forties or fifties who had recovered from COVID-19. J is TRBJ1-2 and V is TRBV7-2; 8 nucleotides align to TRBD1. Sequencing was carried out using PBMCs or T cells enriched from blood (not recorded which). The CDR3 DNA reads as TGTGCCAGCAGCCTCCCTTTGGGGGGGGTGACAGGGGACTATGGCTACACCTTC. Protein sequence: CASSLPLGGVTGDYGYTF.